Each of the 12 T cell receptor beta chains below was sequenced from the same sample in a study of T cell responses to AZD1222 COVID-19 vaccine. Measured with immunoSEQ multiplex PCR; TCRdb has only the in-frame clones, and not every one. This table has roughly 120,000 clones, about 93% appearing once. The sample in question was peripheral blood, obtained 28 days after the second dose of the MenACWY control vaccine. The receptors come from an adult who received the MenACWY meningococcal vaccine as a control.

This chain connects TRBV21-1 to TRBJ2-7; TRBD1, as called in the table, went unchecked against the DNA. TRBV21-1 corresponds to a pseudogene. The CDR3 consists of 18 residues. The DNA of the CDR3 is TGTGCCAGCAGCAAAAGGGGAAAAGTAGGGGGCGCTTCCTACGAGCAGTACGTC. Its translation: CASSKRGKVGGASYEQYV.

The V gene is TRBV7-9, the J gene TRBJ2-1, with D unresolved. The CDR3 has 13 residues. The germline V gene encodes CDR1 SEHNR and CDR2 FQNEAQ (reference sequence). With 2 bases removed from V and 9 bases from J, the gap between germline ends came to 11 bases. The CDR3 region has the DNA TGTGCCAGCAGCTTACTCACCGGAGCTGAGCAGTTCTTC. Its translation is CASSLLTGAEQFF.

About this clone: The junction departs from the called germline gene at one end, perhaps through a read error. The chain is built from TRBV2 and TRBJ2-4; weak D call: TRBD1 (5 bases). The CDR3 is made up of 12 amino acids. Germline V gene sequence: CDR1 SNHLY, CDR2 FYNNEI. This CDR3 is CASSFSGADTHF. The CDR3 bases are TGTGCCAGCAGTTTCTCTGGGGCGGATACGCACTTC.

J is TRBJ2-2 and V is TRBV7-9, with TRBD1 as a possible D gene (5 bases). The germline CDR1 and CDR2 sequences are SEHNR and FQNEAQ (reference sequence). The ends were cut back, 6 bases at V and 0 bases at J, with 20 bases in the middle. The length of the CDR3 is 18 residues. CDR3 bases: TGTGCCAGCAGGCCAGCCTTGGGGCCTCGCACGAACACCGGGGAGCTGTTTTTT. It is translated as CASRPALGPRTNTGELFF.

The rearrangement uses TRBV19 and TRBJ1-5, with D tentatively TRBD1 (5 bases). The CDR3 totals 15 residues. V lost 7 bases, J lost 1 base, and 14 bases lay in between. In germline, CDR1 is LNHDA, CDR2 SQIVND (reference sequence). This CDR3 is CASTMGGISNQPQHF. The CDR3 DNA reads TGTGCCAGTACCATGGGGGGGATCAGCAATCAGCCCCAGCATTTT.

The sample holds a few counts of this clone. The chain is built from TRBV7-8 and TRBJ1-2; tentatively, D is TRBD1 (6 bases). Germline lookup yields CDR1 SGHVS and CDR2 FQNEAQ. The V gene lost 5 bases and the J gene lost 0 bases, with 13 bases spanning the gap. This CDR3 is built from 15 residues. In nucleotides, the CDR3 is TGTGCCAGCAGCACAGGGACACCCACTAACTATGGCTACACCTTC. Its protein is CASSTGTPTNYGYTF.

In nucleotides, the CDR3 is TGTGCCAGCAGCCAAGATAGAGGACAGGGTTACAATGAGCAGTTCTTC. Residues: CASSQDRGQGYNEQFF. The chain carries TRBV3-1 (or the pseudogene TRBV3-2) and TRBJ2-1; 8 bases are shared with TRBD1. V lost 0 bases and J lost 4; bases outside the gene matches: 5. CDR1 and CDR2 (germline): LGHDT, YNNKEL (reference sequence). The CDR3 has 16 amino acids.

The rearrangement joins TRBV27 to TRBJ2-7, with D maybe TRBD1 (6 bases). The V end was cut by 2 bases, the J end by 1 base, with 9 bases between. Germline CDR1 and CDR2: MNHEY and SMNVEV (reference sequence). The CDR3 is 14 residues long. CDR3 bases: TGTGCCAGCAGTTTAAAACAGGGATCCTACGAGCAGTACGTC. Translation gives CASSLKQGSYEQYV.

The sample holds a few counts of this clone. The V gene is TRBV4-1, the J gene TRBJ2-7; perhaps TRBD2 as D (5 bases). V gave up 1 base and J gave up 3 bases, with 13 bases separating them. Germline lookup yields CDR1 MGHRA and CDR2 YSYEKL. CDR3 length: 15 residues. The CDR3, as DNA: TGCGCCAGCAGCCAAGTTTCCACCGGGGACTACGAGCAGTACGTC. Protein product: CASSQVSTGDYEQYV.

V and J are TRBV21-1 and TRBJ2-3; the DNA was not used to check the table's D call, TRBD2. TRBV21-1 is assigned pseudogene status. This CDR3 is 15 amino acids long. The CDR3 reads CASNGPSGSSDTQYF. The CDR3 bases are TGTGCCAGCAACGGGCCTAGCGGGAGCTCAGATACGCAGTATTTT.

The rearrangement uses TRBV3-1 (or the pseudogene TRBV3-2) and TRBJ1-2; 7 bases are a match to TRBD1. The CDR3 has 14 residues. CDR1 is LGHDT and CDR2 is YNNKEL in the germline V gene (reference sequence). Trimming cost V 3 bases and J 8 bases; bases outside gene matches: 9. The CDR3 sequence: CASSHSGTALGYTF. In DNA, the CDR3 is TGTGCCAGCAGCCATTCCGGGACAGCCTTAGGCTACACCTTC.

This chain links TRBV5-4 with TRBJ1-2; 10 bases align to TRBD1. From germline, CDR1 is SGHNT and CDR2 YYREEE (reference sequence). CDR3 length equals 15 residues. With V trimmed by 4 bases and J by 1 base, 4 bases remained unmatched. The CDR3 reads CASSQRDRGNYGYTF. The CDR3 DNA is TGTGCCAGCAGCCAGCGGGACAGGGGTAACTATGGCTACACCTTC.